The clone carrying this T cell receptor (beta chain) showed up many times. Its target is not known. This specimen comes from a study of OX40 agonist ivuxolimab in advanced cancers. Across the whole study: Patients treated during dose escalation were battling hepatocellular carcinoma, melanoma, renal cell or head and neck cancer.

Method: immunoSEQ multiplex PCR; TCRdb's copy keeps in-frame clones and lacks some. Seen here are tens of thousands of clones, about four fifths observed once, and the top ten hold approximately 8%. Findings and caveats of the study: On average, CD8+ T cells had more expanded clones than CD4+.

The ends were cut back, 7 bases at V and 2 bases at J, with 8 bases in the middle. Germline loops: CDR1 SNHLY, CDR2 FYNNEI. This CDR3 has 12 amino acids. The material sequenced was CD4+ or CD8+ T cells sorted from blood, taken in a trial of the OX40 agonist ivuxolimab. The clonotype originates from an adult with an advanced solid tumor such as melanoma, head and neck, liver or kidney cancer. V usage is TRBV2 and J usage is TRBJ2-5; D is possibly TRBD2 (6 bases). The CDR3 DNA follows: TGTGCCAGCATTGGGACTCAAGAGACCCAGTACTTC. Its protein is CASIGTQETQYF.